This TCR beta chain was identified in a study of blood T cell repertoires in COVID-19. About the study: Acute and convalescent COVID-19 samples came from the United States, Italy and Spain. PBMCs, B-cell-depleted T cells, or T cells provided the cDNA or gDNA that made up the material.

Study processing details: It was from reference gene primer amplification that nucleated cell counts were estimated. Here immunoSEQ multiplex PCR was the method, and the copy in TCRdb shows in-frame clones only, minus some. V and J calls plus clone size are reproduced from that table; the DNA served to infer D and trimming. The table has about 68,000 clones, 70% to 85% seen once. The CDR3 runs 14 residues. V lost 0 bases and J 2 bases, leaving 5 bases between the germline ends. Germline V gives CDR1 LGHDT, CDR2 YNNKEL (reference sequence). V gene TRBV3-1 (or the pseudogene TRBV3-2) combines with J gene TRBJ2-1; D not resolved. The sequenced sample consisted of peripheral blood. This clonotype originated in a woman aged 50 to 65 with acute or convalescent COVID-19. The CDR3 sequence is CASSQDHTYNEQFF. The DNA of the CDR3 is TGTGCCAGCAGCCAAGATCACACCTACAATGAGCAGTTCTTC.